Each of the 15 T cell receptor beta chains below was sequenced from the same sample in a study of CD8+ T cells in alopecia areata. Treatment specified: oral pan-JAK inhibitor, 5-10 mg twice daily. The sequencing template was cDNA reverse transcribed from extracted RNA. Sequencing was performed with immunoSEQ multiplex PCR; in TCRdb, only in-frame clones are kept and a portion is missing. This sample has 150,000 to 200,000 clones, with roughly 66% found just once. Sequenced material: CD4+ T cells sorted from blood, taken at week 24, from a patient treated with tofacitinib. All receptors derive from a human donor with alopecia areata.

This clone was seen more than once but under ten times. This chain uses TRBV7-3 with TRBJ1-2; D gene unclear. V was clipped by 0 bases and J by 8 bases, with 10 bases between them. The CDR3 is 13 amino acids. Germline values: CDR1 SGHTA, CDR2 FQGTGA. As DNA, the CDR3 is TGTGCCAGCAGCTTAACGGTGGAGGGAGGCTACACCTTC. Protein: CASSLTVEGGYTF.

This clone appeared once. The V gene is TRBV14, the J gene TRBJ2-7; D may correspond to TRBD1 or TRBD2 (5 bases each). Germline CDR1 SGHDN, CDR2 FVKESK. V was shortened by 1 base and J by 3 bases, with 16 bases between the two germline ends. The CDR3 length is 16 residues. CDR3 sequence: CASSQASWWGSYEQYF. CDR3 coding DNA: TGTGCCAGCAGCCAAGCAAGCTGGTGGGGGAGCTACGAGCAGTACTTC.

The chain couples TRBV5-1 to TRBJ1-1; 7 bases map to TRBD1. In germline, CDR1 is SGHRS, CDR2 YFSETQ. With 4 bases clipped from V and 1 base from J, the junction kept 13 bases outside the gene matches. This CDR3 comprises 17 residues. The CDR3 reads CASSPQGRRVPNTEAFF. In DNA, the CDR3 is TGCGCCAGCAGCCCACAGGGGAGGAGAGTCCCGAACACTGAAGCTTTCTTT.

The chain couples TRBV10-1 to TRBJ1-1, with TRBD1 identical over 7 bases. Germline V gene data show CDR1 as WNHNN and CDR2 as SYGVQD (reference sequence). With V trimmed by 1 base and J by 2 bases, 1 base remained unmatched. The CDR3 extends over 14 amino acids. CDR3 bases: TGCGCCAGCAGTGAGTACAGGGGAAACACTGAAGCTTTCTTT. Protein sequence: CASSEYRGNTEAFF.

V gene TRBV7-2 combines with J gene TRBJ2-5, with 8 bases lining up with TRBD2. Losses at the gene ends were 1 base for V and 1 base for J; bases not matched to a gene: 5. Looked up from germline, CDR1 is SGHTA and CDR2 is FQGNSA. The CDR3 consists of 16 residues. CDR3 in amino acids: CASSLVGGGIQETQYF. In DNA, the CDR3 is TGTGCCAGCAGCTTAGTGGGCGGGGGGATCCAAGAGACCCAGTACTTC.

This clone has only a few counts. Other DNA sequences in this sample translate to the same CDR3. The rearrangement links TRBV29-1 to TRBJ1-1; D ambiguous. The CDR3 contains 10 residues. Germline V lookup: CDR1 SQVTM, CDR2 ANQGSEA. Trimming removed 2 bases at V and 7 bases at J, with 5 bases between. This CDR3 reads CSVETVEAFF. CDR3 nucleotides: TGCAGCGTTGAAACGGTTGAAGCTTTCTTT.

The J gene is TRBJ2-3, the V gene TRBV29-1, with a tentative D call TRBD2 (6 bases). Between the trimmed V and J ends, which lost 6 bases and 2 bases, there was a span of 12 bases. The V gene's germline CDR1 is SQVTM and CDR2 ANQGSEA. The CDR3 spans 13 residues. In nucleotides, the CDR3 is TGCAGCGTAGTAGCGGAGGACACAGATACGCAGTATTTT. Translation gives CSVVAEDTDTQYF.

The rearrangement uses TRBV11-2 and TRBJ2-1; 8 bases line up with TRBD2. Unmatched junction bases numbered 13, after V lost 5 bases and J lost 10 bases. Germline V gene lookup returns CDR1 SGHAT and CDR2 FQNNGV. The CDR3 has 15 amino acids. The CDR3 region has the DNA TGTGCCAGCAGCCGAAGTAACGGGGGGGGCCGGGAGCAGTTCTTC. The encoded protein is CASSRSNGGGREQFF.

The rearrangement uses TRBV4-1 and TRBJ1-2; D remains unclear. This CDR3 contains 14 residues. Looked up from germline, CDR1 is MGHRA and CDR2 is YSYEKL. V was trimmed by 1 base and J by 0 bases, leaving 6 bases between them. Here the CDR3 reads CASSQATTNYGYTF. In nucleotides, the CDR3 is TGCGCCAGCAGCCAAGCGACTACTAACTATGGCTACACCTTC.

This clone came up a few times. The chain recombines TRBV29-1 with TRBJ2-7; D may be TRBD2 (6 bases). The CDR3 is 14 amino acids. Germline CDR1 and CDR2: SQVTM and ANQGSEA. The germline V and J ends were trimmed by 2 bases and 4 bases, with 15 bases remaining between them. Here the CDR3 DNA reads TGCAGCGTTGAACGGGACGGGACTGATTACGAGCAGTACTTC. Encoded protein: CSVERDGTDYEQYF.

The chain couples TRBV9 to TRBJ2-3, with 10 bases aligning to TRBD2. This CDR3 comprises 15 residues. With 3 bases clipped from V and 4 bases from J, the junction kept 5 bases outside the gene matches. Germline-derived CDR1 and CDR2 are SGDLS and YYNGEE. The CDR3 protein is CASSATSGASDTQYF. The CDR3 bases are TGTGCCAGCAGCGCAACTAGCGGGGCTTCAGATACGCAGTATTTT.

This chain uses TRBV28 with TRBJ2-7; 9 bases align to TRBD1. Germline CDR1 and CDR2: MDHEN and SYDVKM. The CDR3 is made up of 14 amino acids. Trimming took 5 bases from V and 4 from J; bases not matched to a gene: 6. The CDR3 spells CASSPGTGTYEQYF. The CDR3 DNA sequence: TGTGCCAGCAGTCCCGGGACAGGGACATACGAGCAGTACTTC.

The rearrangement links TRBV29-1 to TRBJ2-5; possibly TRBD1 or TRBD2 for D (5 bases each). V lost 4 bases and J 1 base, leaving 13 bases between the germline ends. The germline V gene has CDR1 SQVTM and CDR2 ANQGSEA. The CDR3 covers 14 residues. CDR3 sequence: CSVARPGPQETQYF. CDR3 bases: TGCAGCGTTGCACGACCGGGACCCCAAGAGACCCAGTACTTC.

This chain links TRBV2 with TRBJ2-7; 11 nucleotides agree with TRBD1. CDR3 size: 14 residues. J was trimmed by 3 bases and V by 5 bases; bases with no gene match: 3. Germline lookup yields CDR1 SNHLY and CDR2 FYNNEI. DNA of the CDR3: TGTGCCAGCAGTACCGGGACAGGGGGCTACGAGCAGTACTTC. Protein product: CASSTGTGGYEQYF.

This rearrangement joins TRBV27 to TRBJ1-1, with no clear D. CDR1 is MNHEY and CDR2 is SMNVEV in the germline V gene (reference sequence). The CDR3 contains 12 residues. The germline V and J ends were trimmed by 2 bases and 1 base, with 2 bases remaining between them. DNA for the CDR3: TGTGCCAGCAGTTTACCGAACACTGAAGCTTTCTTT. Its protein product is CASSLPNTEAFF.